This T cell receptor (beta chain) derives from a study of control samples from healthy donors and cancer patients. The V gene lost 4 bases and the J gene lost 0 bases, with 20 bases spanning the gap. This CDR3 region has 18 residues. CDR1 is SGDLS and CDR2 is YYNGEE in the germline V gene. TCRdb's copy holds only in-frame clones and misses some; the assay was immunoSEQ multiplex PCR. The sample carries about 95,000 clones, 80% to 95% recorded once. The specimen sequenced was blood. This chain joins TRBV9 and TRBJ2-1; a possible D gene is TRBD2 (7 bases). This receptor was obtained from a woman in her thirties in good health. CDR3 in amino acids: CASSSPVKRDTSYNEQFF. CDR3 nucleotide sequence: TGTGCCAGCAGCTCCCCCGTGAAGCGGGACACCTCCTACAATGAGCAGTTCTTC.